This T cell receptor (beta chain) comes out of a study of PD-L1 blockade in urothelial cancer. Study context: At 3 weeks (second dose) and 6 weeks after starting treatment, blood was analyzed. Across blood samples, T cells had a median count of 141,255.

Clones were sequenced by immunoSEQ multiplex PCR, and TCRdb holds only the in-frame ones, with some missing. The data contain more than 50,000 clones, almost 85% of them seen just once; the ten biggest clones take up 4% to 5.5%. The material was PBMCs, obtained around atezolizumab (anti-PD-L1) treatment. The sequence derives from a man aged 70-80 years with urothelial cancer.

The CDR3 loop is CAIMGAGSYEQYF. Written as DNA, the CDR3 is TGTGCCATCATGGGAGCGGGGTCCTACGAGCAGTACTTC. The chain couples TRBV10-3 to TRBJ2-7, with 7 bases identical to TRBD2. J lost 1 base, V lost 7 bases, and 4 bases had no gene match. The CDR3 runs to 13 residues. Germline loops: CDR1 ENHRY, CDR2 SYGVKD.